The 32 T cell receptor beta chains below all came from one sample that was sequenced in a study of technical replicates of blood from several donors. Sequenced by immunoSEQ multiplex PCR; TCRdb stores in-frame clones only, minus some. The table lists tens of thousands of clones, roughly 97% of them singletons. Sequencing used T cells isolated from PBMCs. These receptors all come from a human donor in good health.

This sequence joins TRBV6-5 and TRBJ1-2; a possible D gene is TRBD1 (5 bases). The V gene's germline CDR1 is MNHEY and CDR2 SVGAGI. V was trimmed by 3 bases and J by 5 bases, leaving 13 bases between them. The CDR3 contains 14 residues. CDR3 nucleotides: TGTGCCAGCAGTTATGAGAGGGACTTTTATGGCTACACCTTC. Its protein product is CASSYERDFYGYTF.

This chain uses TRBV9 with TRBJ2-7; 9 bases agree with TRBD2. From germline, CDR1 is SGDLS and CDR2 YYNGEE. The J segment lost 3 bases and the V segment lost 4 bases, leaving 8 bases of the junction unmatched. This CDR3 is 15 amino acids long. CDR3 sequence: CASSQGAGGLYEQYF. CDR3 nucleotide sequence: TGTGCCAGCAGCCAAGGGGCGGGAGGGCTCTACGAGCAGTACTTC.

This rearrangement joins TRBV10-3 to TRBJ2-1, with 13 bases fitting TRBD2. The CDR3 loop spans 18 amino acids. V lost 5 bases to trimming and J lost 0 bases; unmatched junction nucleotides: 7. Germline CDR1 and CDR2: ENHRY and SYGVKD. CDR3 residues: CAISPGTSGTSSYNEQFF. The CDR3 DNA is TGTGCCATCAGTCCCGGGACTAGCGGGACTAGCTCCTACAATGAGCAGTTCTTC.

This chain links TRBV9 with TRBJ2-1; a weak D match, TRBD2 (6 bases). This CDR3 has 15 residues. The germline V and J ends were trimmed by 4 bases and 0 bases, with 11 bases remaining between them. Per germline, CDR1 SGDLS and CDR2 YYNGEE. CDR3 sequence reads: CASSSSGLSYNEQFF. The CDR3 DNA reads TGTGCCAGCAGCTCCAGCGGGCTCTCCTACAATGAGCAGTTCTTC.

The genes are TRBV7-9 and TRBJ2-7; 7 bases are shared with TRBD1. V lost 5 bases and J lost 2; bases outside the gene matches: 6. Germline V CDR1 and CDR2: SEHNR, FQNEAQ (reference sequence). This CDR3 region has 14 residues. The CDR3 nucleotides read TGTGCCAGCAGCCCGGGACAGTCCCCCTACGAGCAGTACTTC. It translates to CASSPGQSPYEQYF.

The chain joins TRBV29-1 to TRBJ1-1; TRBD1 matches 10 bases. Germline V gene lookup returns CDR1 SQVTM and CDR2 ANQGSEA. The CDR3 length is 13 residues. Germline trimming cut 7 bases from V and 4 bases from J; bases unmatched to any gene: 6. The CDR3 bases are TGCAGCGCTGCGACAGGGGGCATCACTGAAGCTTTCTTT. As protein: CSAATGGITEAFF.

The chain combines TRBV5-6 with TRBJ1-5, with 11 bases lining up with TRBD1. The trim removed 2 bases at V and 5 bases at J, leaving 9 bases unmatched. The CDR3 loop spans 17 amino acids. CDR1 is SGHDT, CDR2 YYEEEE, per germline. This chain's CDR3 is CASSFLSGQGAYQPQHF. DNA for the CDR3: TGTGCCAGCAGCTTTCTGTCAGGACAGGGGGCCTATCAGCCCCAGCATTTT.

The chain is built from TRBV4-3 and TRBJ2-7; 9 nucleotides line up with TRBD1. From germline, CDR1 is LGHNA and CDR2 YSLEER. The CDR3 has 13 residues. The trim removed 4 bases at V and 4 bases at J, leaving 2 bases unmatched. The CDR3 region is CASSLGTGYEQYF. The CDR3 nucleotides are TGCGCCAGCAGCCTAGGGACAGGGTACGAGCAGTACTTC.

The chain combines TRBV28 with TRBJ1-2, with TRBD1 matching over 7 bases. CDR1 and CDR2 from the germline V gene are MDHEN and SYDVKM. V trimming: 6 bases; J trimming: 2 bases; junction bases outside the gene matches: 3. There are 13 residues in the CDR3. CDR3: CASRGTANYGYTF. DNA of the CDR3: TGTGCCAGCAGAGGGACAGCAAACTATGGCTACACCTTC.

The chain recombines TRBV27 with TRBJ1-1, with 9 nucleotides matching TRBD1. Germline CDR1 and CDR2: MNHEY and SMNVEV (reference sequence). The length of the CDR3 is 14 residues. The junction had 5 bases not matched to a gene; V was cut back by 4 bases and J by 5 bases. The CDR3 loop is CASSSWTGETEAFF. The CDR3, as DNA: TGTGCCAGCAGTTCCTGGACAGGGGAAACTGAAGCTTTCTTT.

This chain uses TRBV6-5 with TRBJ1-3, with no clear D. Trimming removed 8 bases from V and 0 bases from J, with 8 bases in between. Germline V gene lookup returns CDR1 MNHEY and CDR2 SVGAGI. The CDR3 runs 13 residues. The CDR3 DNA is TGTGCCAGCTGGCGGGGCTCTGGAAACACCATATATTTT. It translates to CASWRGSGNTIYF.

This clone was recorded once. The CDR3 DNA reads as TGTGCCAGTAGTATAGACAGGGGCCCCTACAATGAGCAGTTCTTC. Residues: CASSIDRGPYNEQFF. The chain is built from TRBV19 and TRBJ2-1; a possible D gene is TRBD1 (6 bases). V gave up 0 bases and J gave up 2 bases, with 8 bases separating them. Germline values: CDR1 LNHDA, CDR2 SQIVND (reference sequence). This CDR3 has 15 residues. The variable domain in full, with the rest retrieved from reference TRBV19 and TRBJ2-1, is DGGITQSPKYLFRKEGQNVTLSCEQNLNHDAMYWYRQDPGQGLRLIYYSQIVNDFQKGDIAEGYSVSREKKESFPLTVTSAQKNPTAFYLCASSIDRGPYNEQFFGPGTRLTVL.

The genes are TRBV7-3 and TRBJ1-1; tentatively, D is TRBD1 (5 bases). Germline lookup yields CDR1 SGHTA and CDR2 FQGTGA. Trimming took 5 bases from V and 2 from J, leaving 12 bases between them. There are 14 residues in the CDR3. The CDR3 reads CASSPLGANTEAFF. DNA for the CDR3: TGTGCCAGCAGCCCTCTTGGGGCTAACACTGAAGCTTTCTTT.

The V and J genes are TRBV2 and TRBJ1-2; 8 bases are a match to TRBD1. CDR3 length: 12 residues. The V gene end was trimmed by 6 bases and the J gene end by 8 bases; junction bases not matched to a gene: 5. Per the germline V gene, CDR1 is SNHLY and CDR2 is FYNNEI. The CDR3 bases are TGTGCCAGCAGCGCCTGGGACAGGGGCTACACCTTC. It encodes CASSAWDRGYTF.

This sequence joins TRBV7-9 and TRBJ1-3; no clear D. With 1 base removed from V and 4 bases from J, the gap between germline ends came to 5 bases. The CDR3 length is 13 residues. Germline CDR1 and CDR2: SEHNR and FQNEAQ (reference sequence). The DNA of the CDR3 is TGTGCCAGCAGCTTAGGCGGCGGAAACACCATATATTTT. As protein: CASSLGGGNTIYF.

This chain links TRBV5-4 with TRBJ2-5; 9 nucleotides line up with TRBD2. The CDR3 spans 15 residues. Per germline, CDR1 SGHNT and CDR2 YYREEE (reference sequence). The V segment lost 2 bases and the J segment 5 bases; nucleotides outside the gene matches: 7. CDR3 nucleotides: TGTGCCAGCAGCTTACAGCGGGAGGTGACGGAGACCCAGTACTTC. Amino acid sequence: CASSLQREVTETQYF. The full variable domain, with the rest looked up from reference TRBV5-4 and TRBJ2-5, is ETGVTQSPTHLIKTRGQQVTLRCSSQSGHNTVSWYQQALGQGPQFIFQYYREEENGRGNFPPRFSGLQFPNYSSELNVNALELDDSALYLCASSLQREVTETQYFGPGTRLLVL.

The V gene is TRBV4-1, the J gene TRBJ2-2; a possible D gene is TRBD1 (6 bases). V was clipped by 3 bases and J by 0 bases, with 8 bases between them. Germline CDR1 reads MGHRA; CDR2 reads YSYEKL. CDR3 length: 15 amino acids. CDR3 residues: CASSQTGSNTGELFF. The CDR3, as DNA: TGCGCCAGCAGCCAGACAGGATCGAACACCGGGGAGCTGTTTTTT.

The chain couples TRBV25-1 to TRBJ2-7; 11 bases align to TRBD2. Germline loops: CDR1 MGHDK, CDR2 SYGVNS. This CDR3 spans 15 amino acids. Trimming removed 3 bases from V and 5 bases from J; junction bases left unmatched: 6. The CDR3 region is CASSDTSGSFDEQYF. CDR3 DNA: TGTGCCAGCAGTGATACTAGCGGGAGTTTCGACGAGCAGTACTTC.

CDR3 in DNA: TGTGCCAGCAGTGGCCATGGGACAGGGTTATTCTCTTCCTACAATGAGCAGTTCTTC. Encoded protein: CASSGHGTGLFSSYNEQFF. The rearrangement joins TRBV6-1 to TRBJ2-1, with TRBD1 identical over 9 bases. J lost 1 base, V lost 4 bases, and 14 bases had no gene match. The germline gives CDR1 MNHNS, CDR2 SASEGT. The CDR3 runs 19 residues.

This sequence joins TRBV29-1 and TRBJ2-1; TRBD2 aligns across 7 bases. V lost 4 bases, J lost 4 bases, and 13 bases stayed unmatched. CDR1 and CDR2 from the germline V gene are SQVTM and ANQGSEA. The CDR3 contains 16 residues. The CDR3 here is CSVVPRLAEHYNEQFF. The CDR3 DNA follows: TGCAGCGTTGTCCCACGACTAGCAGAGCATTACAATGAGCAGTTCTTC.

The chain is built from TRBV25-1 and TRBJ1-1; 9 bases fit TRBD1. CDR1 is MGHDK, CDR2 SYGVNS, per germline. Trimming took 2 bases from V and 0 from J; bases not matched to a gene: 4. The CDR3 consists of 16 residues. CDR3 sequence reads: CASSELTGGLNTEAFF. The CDR3 coding sequence is TGTGCCAGCAGTGAACTTACAGGGGGCTTGAACACTGAAGCTTTCTTT.

The chain's CDR3 is CASSHLGREGKEQYF. CDR3 in DNA: TGCGCCAGCAGCCACCTGGGTCGGGAGGGAAAAGAGCAGTACTTC. V gene TRBV4-1 combines with J gene TRBJ2-7; the match to TRBD2 covers 8 bases. In germline, CDR1 is MGHRA, CDR2 YSYEKL. V gave up 3 bases and J gave up 7 bases; unmatched junction bases: 11. This CDR3 has 15 amino acids.

The chain combines TRBV5-1 with TRBJ1-1; 9 nucleotides align to TRBD1. The CDR3 loop spans 15 amino acids. Germline V lookup: CDR1 SGHRS, CDR2 YFSETQ. V trimming: 0 bases; J trimming: 8 bases; junction bases outside the gene matches: 8. CDR3 in DNA: TGCGCCAGCAGCTTGGCAGGACAGGGGAGGACCGAAGCTTTCTTT. Translating gives CASSLAGQGRTEAFF.

The chain combines TRBV6-5 with TRBJ2-7; the match to TRBD2 covers 8 bases. The CDR3 runs 15 residues. CDR1 is MNHEY and CDR2 is SVGAGI in the germline V gene. Trimming cost V 5 bases and J 7 bases; bases outside gene matches: 13. This CDR3 reads CASSGLGREAWEQYF. CDR3 sequence (DNA): TGTGCCAGCAGTGGTTTGGGGCGGGAGGCGTGGGAGCAGTACTTC.

The chain joins TRBV5-1 to TRBJ2-3, with 11 bases identical to TRBD1. The germline V gene encodes CDR1 SGHRS and CDR2 YFSETQ. This CDR3 region has 15 residues. After removal of 0 bases from V and 4 bases from J, the junction contained 1 base not matched to a gene. The CDR3 protein is CASSLVDRGPDTQYF. CDR3 DNA sequence: TGCGCCAGCAGCTTGGTGGACAGGGGGCCAGATACGCAGTATTTT.

This clone was seen a handful of times. The rearrangement uses TRBV6-5 and TRBJ2-7, with D possibly TRBD2 on 5 matching bases. Germline-derived CDR1 and CDR2 are MNHEY and SVGAGI. V was cut by 7 bases and J by 0 bases, with 13 bases left in between. The CDR3 spans 14 residues. The CDR3 sequence is CASTISASSYEQYF. The CDR3 DNA is TGTGCCAGCACCATTAGCGCAAGCTCCTACGAGCAGTACTTC.

This chain uses TRBV5-1 with TRBJ1-4, with D maybe TRBD1 (5 bases). CDR1 and CDR2 (germline): SGHRS, YFSETQ. This CDR3 comprises 15 residues. The V end was cut by 4 bases, the J end by 6 bases, with 16 bases between. The CDR3 DNA is TGCGCCAGCAGCGTAAGCGGGACGGATGATGAAAAACTGTTTTTT. Amino acid sequence: CASSVSGTDDEKLFF.

This clone was seen a single time. V and J are TRBV11-3 and TRBJ1-1; D is undetermined. Germline V CDR1 and CDR2: SGHNT, YENEEA. With 0 bases removed from V and 7 bases from J, the gap between germline ends came to 6 bases. This CDR3 comprises 12 residues. CDR3 region: CASSLEAGEAFF. CDR3 nucleotides: TGTGCCAGCAGCTTAGAGGCGGGTGAAGCTTTCTTT.

This chain links TRBV5-1 with TRBJ1-5, with a tentative D call TRBD1 (6 bases). V was pared by 4 bases and J by 10 bases, with 18 bases between. The CDR3 totals 14 residues. CDR1 SGHRS and CDR2 YFSETQ come from the germline V gene. The DNA of the CDR3 is TGCGCCAGCAGCCCCTCGCCAGGGGCCGATCCCCAGCATTTT. Translating it yields CASSPSPGADPQHF.

The V call is TRBV27, the J call TRBJ1-4; D is unclear. This CDR3 region has 12 residues. CDR1 and CDR2 from the germline V gene are MNHEY and SMNVEV (reference sequence). With 6 bases removed from V and 10 bases from J, the gap between germline ends came to 12 bases. CDR3: CASSSLAGKLFF. The CDR3, as DNA: TGTGCCAGCAGCTCCCTCGCGGGAAAACTGTTTTTT.

The chain has TRBV28 and TRBJ2-5; D is possibly TRBD2 (5 bases). V was cut by 3 bases and J by 0 bases, with 8 bases left in between. The CDR3 extends over 14 amino acids. Germline V gene lookup returns CDR1 MDHEN and CDR2 SYDVKM. The CDR3 DNA reads TGTGCCAGCAGTTTGTCGGGAAACCAAGAGACCCAGTACTTC. Amino acids: CASSLSGNQETQYF.

The chain couples TRBV6-6 to TRBJ2-7; maybe TRBD1 (6 bases). Between the trimmed V and J ends, which lost 2 bases and 0 bases, there was a span of 8 bases. Looked up from germline, CDR1 is MNHNY and CDR2 is SVGAGI (reference sequence). The CDR3 runs to 14 residues. The CDR3, as DNA: TGTGCCAGCAGTTACGAGGACAGCTCCTACGAGCAGTACTTC. Residues: CASSYEDSSYEQYF.